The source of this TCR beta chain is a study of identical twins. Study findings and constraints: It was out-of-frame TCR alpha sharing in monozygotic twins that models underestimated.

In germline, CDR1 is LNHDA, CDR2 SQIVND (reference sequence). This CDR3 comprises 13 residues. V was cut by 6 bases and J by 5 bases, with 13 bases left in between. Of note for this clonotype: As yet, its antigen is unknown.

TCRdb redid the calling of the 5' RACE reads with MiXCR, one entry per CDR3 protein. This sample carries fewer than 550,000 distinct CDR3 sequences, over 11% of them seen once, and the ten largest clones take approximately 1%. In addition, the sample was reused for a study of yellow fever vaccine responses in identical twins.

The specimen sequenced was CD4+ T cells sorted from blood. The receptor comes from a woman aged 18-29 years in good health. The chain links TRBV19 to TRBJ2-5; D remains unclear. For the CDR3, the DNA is TGTGCCAGTAGGCGATTTCAAGGGGAGACCCAGTACTTC. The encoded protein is CASRRFQGETQYF.